This is a list of T cell receptor beta chains from one sample in a study of T cells in Graves' hyperthyroidism and ophthalmopathy. Via MiXCR, TCRdb re-called the multiplex PCR reads, giving one row per CDR3 protein. The sample shows about 350,000 distinct CDR3 sequences, around 18% of them seen only once. Sequences were obtained from blood. All receptors come from a woman aged 40 to 49 with Graves' ophthalmopathy. Both conserved end residues are part of each CDR3. The D gene is left open where the match is weak. A clone size is listed for some rows: how often the clone was seen (once, few, many), or a class if it is expanded.

cdr3_nt cdr3_aa d_call j_call cdr3_length v_call clone_size
TGTGCCTTCCTCAGGGGAACCGGGGAGCTGTTTTTT CAFLRGTGELFF NA TRBJ2-2 12 TRBV30 many
TGTGCCAGCAGTTTAGCGTCAACTAGCGGGAGACCAGATACGCAGTATTTT CASSLASTSGRPDTQYF TRBD2 TRBJ2-3 17 TRBV12-3/TRBV12-4 many
TGTGCCACCACACAGGGTCCGGTGGAGACCCAGTACTTC CATTQGPVETQYF NA TRBJ2-5 13 TRBV12-3/TRBV12-4 NA
TGTGCCAGCCTGCAGGGGGACGGCGGGGAGCTGTTTTTT CASLQGDGGELFF TRBD1 TRBJ2-2 13 TRBV6-2/TRBV6-3 many
TGTGCCAGCAGCCAAGATTGGTCTAGCGGGGCCGCCTACGAGCAGTACTTC CASSQDWSSGAAYEQYF TRBD2 TRBJ2-7 17 TRBV3-1 NA
TGTGCCAGCAGTTCACAGGGGTTACGAGAGACCCAGTACTTC CASSSQGLRETQYF TRBD1 TRBJ2-5 14 TRBV28 many
TGTGCCAGCAGCTCCAGATGGGACACTGAAGCTTTCTTT CASSSRWDTEAFF NA TRBJ1-1 13 TRBV7-6 many
TGTGCCAGCAGTTACTCGACGGCTGCCAAAAACATTCAGTACTTC CASSYSTAAKNIQYF NA TRBJ2-4 15 TRBV6-2/TRBV6-3 many
TGTGCCAGCAGTATTGGGGGCTACGAGCAGTACTTC CASSIGGYEQYF NA TRBJ2-7 12 TRBV19 many
TGTGCCAGCAGCCCCCGGACCGCTATGAACACTGAAGCTTTCTTT CASSPRTAMNTEAFF NA TRBJ1-1 15 TRBV9 many
TGTGCCACCTTAGGGGGTAATCAGCCCCAGCATTTT CATLGGNQPQHF NA TRBJ1-5 12 TRBV19 many
TGTGCCAGTAGTGAACGACTAGCGGGAGTAGCTGAGCAGTTCTTC CASSERLAGVAEQFF TRBD2 TRBJ2-1 15 TRBV19 NA
TGTGCCAGCTCACCAGGACCTGACCGAAAGAACACTGAAGCTTTCTTT CASSPGPDRKNTEAFF NA TRBJ1-1 16 TRBV18 few
TGCAGTGCTAGTACCCAGGAACAGCTAGCCAAAAACATTCAGTACTTC CSASTQEQLAKNIQYF NA TRBJ2-4 16 TRBV20-1 many
TGCGCCAGCAGCTTTTGGGGTGCAGCGATGAACACTGAAGCTTTCTTT CASSFWGAAMNTEAFF NA TRBJ1-1 16 TRBV5-1 many
TGTGCCAGCAGTTTCTCTGGAAGTGACGAGCAGTACTTC CASSFSGSDEQYF NA TRBJ2-7 13 TRBV28 NA
TGCGCCAGCAGCCAAGATGGGGGGGGCTGGTCCGGGGAGCTGTTTTTT CASSQDGGGWSGELFF NA TRBJ2-2 16 TRBV4-1 few
TGTGCCAGCAGCACCCGGGGCGCGACAGGGTCTAATTCACCCCTCCACTTT CASSTRGATGSNSPLHF TRBD1 TRBJ1-6 17 TRBV6-1 many
TGCAGTGCTAGAGGAGGGAAAGGAGACGGCTACACCTTC CSARGGKGDGYTF NA TRBJ1-2 13 TRBV20-1 many
TGTGCCAGCACGGGACTAGTCGTCAATGAGCAGTTCTTC CASTGLVVNEQFF TRBD2 TRBJ2-1 13 TRBV2 many
TGTGCCAGCAGCTTAGCGTTTGGGCTCCGGCGGGGGGAGCTGTTTTTT CASSLAFGLRRGELFF NA TRBJ2-2 16 TRBV7-2 many
TGTGCCAGCAGCCCTTATAACAGCAATCAGCCCCAGCATTTT CASSPYNSNQPQHF NA TRBJ1-5 14 TRBV4-2 many
TGTGCCAGCAGTGATACACTCTATGGCTACACCTTC CASSDTLYGYTF NA TRBJ1-2 12 TRBV28 once
TGTGCCAGCAGCTCCTCCGGTCTGAACACTGAAGCTTTCTTT CASSSSGLNTEAFF NA TRBJ1-1 14 TRBV7-9 many
TGTGCCAGCTCACCACGTCACGGGACCCCCGGGGAGCTGTTTTTT CASSPRHGTPGELFF NA TRBJ2-2 15 TRBV18 once
TGTGCCAGCAGTTTTTTAGGTCCAGGGGCCGAGACCCAGTACTTC CASSFLGPGAETQYF NA TRBJ2-5 15 TRBV28 many
TGTGCCTGGAGTGTAGGTACACAATACGAGCAGTACTTC CAWSVGTQYEQYF NA TRBJ2-7 13 TRBV30 many
TGTGCCAGCAGTAGTCCCGTGGTAAGGGTTGCTTTCTTT CASSSPVVRVAFF NA TRBJ1-1 13 TRBV6-2/TRBV6-3 NA
TGTGCCAGTAGTCCTACTAGCGGGAAGGGAGCGTCCCACGAGCAGTACTTC CASSPTSGKGASHEQYF TRBD2 TRBJ2-7 17 TRBV19 NA
TGCAGCGTTGTCTATGCCGGGACAGGGCAAGAGAGGACTGAAGCTTTCTTT CSVVYAGTGQERTEAFF TRBD1 TRBJ1-1 17 TRBV29-1 many
TGTGCCAGCAGTGCGGGACAGTCGTATGGCTACACCTTC CASSAGQSYGYTF TRBD1 TRBJ1-2 13 TRBV28 many
TGTGCCAGCAGTTCCGGGACAGGGGTAGAAGGCTACACCTTC CASSSGTGVEGYTF TRBD1 TRBJ1-2 14 TRBV6-5 many
TGTGCCAGCAGAAGAAAAATTGGGACAGCCAATCAGCCCCAGCATTTT CASRRKIGTANQPQHF TRBD1 TRBJ1-5 16 TRBV6-5 many
TGTGCCAGCAGTTCCCCACTGGAAGGGCCCTACGAGCAGTACTTC CASSSPLEGPYEQYF NA TRBJ2-7 15 TRBV28 many
TGTGCCAGCAGACTTCGCGGACAGGGTAACTATGGCTACACCTTC CASRLRGQGNYGYTF TRBD1 TRBJ1-2 15 TRBV28 many
TGTGCCAGCAGTTTAGGAGGGAGGGCCACAGGGGAGCAGTACTTC CASSLGGRATGEQYF NA TRBJ2-7 15 TRBV28 NA
TGTGCCAGCAGGGGGGACAGGGATGATCAGCCCCAGCATTTT CASRGDRDDQPQHF TRBD1 TRBJ1-5 14 TRBV2 many
TGTGCCAGCAGTTACTCGCAGGGGGGGAGCACTGAAGCTTTCTTT CASSYSQGGSTEAFF TRBD1 TRBJ1-1 15 TRBV6-5 many
TGTGCCAGCAGCTTAGCCCGACAGGGGGATCCTTCCGGGGAGCTGTTTTTT CASSLARQGDPSGELFF TRBD1 TRBJ2-2 17 TRBV7-6 many
TGTGCCACCAGCAGAGGAGGGGAGGTCGCCTACGAGCAGTACTTC CATSRGGEVAYEQYF NA TRBJ2-7 15 TRBV15 many
TGCAGCGTTAACCAGCTGAACACTGAAGCTTTCTTT CSVNQLNTEAFF NA TRBJ1-1 12 TRBV29-1 NA
TGCGCCAGCCGGGGATCGTCTTTGGGCTACACCTTC CASRGSSLGYTF NA TRBJ1-2 12 TRBV5-1 many
TGCAGTGCTAGGGCGACAGGGAAGGCGAACACCGGGGAGCTGTTTTTT CSARATGKANTGELFF TRBD1 TRBJ2-2 16 TRBV20-1 many
TGTGCCAGCAGCTTAGGGGGGACTAGCGGGATAGCCTACGAGCAGTACTTC CASSLGGTSGIAYEQYF TRBD2 TRBJ2-7 17 TRBV7-8 many
TGTGCCAGCAGCCCCCCGGGAGCTCGGGAGCAGTACTTC CASSPPGAREQYF NA TRBJ2-7 13 TRBV12-3/TRBV12-4 NA
TGTGCCAGCAGCCACCAGACCTACGAGCAGTACTTC CASSHQTYEQYF NA TRBJ2-7 12 TRBV7-9 many
TGTGCCAGCAGCTTGGGCTTTCAAGAGACCCAGTACTTC CASSLGFQETQYF NA TRBJ2-5 13 TRBV7-2 many
TGTGCCAGCAGTGCCCAGGGGGTTGGGGCCAACGTCCTGACTTTC CASSAQGVGANVLTF TRBD1 TRBJ2-6 15 TRBV12-3/TRBV12-4 many
TGTGCCAGCAGTTTGGTTAATGGTGGCAGTGCAGAGACCCAGTACTTC CASSLVNGGSAETQYF NA TRBJ2-5 16 TRBV12-3/TRBV12-4 NA
TGTGCCAGCAGTCTGCAAACAAACTATGGCTACACCTTC CASSLQTNYGYTF NA TRBJ1-2 13 TRBV6-5 many
TGTGCCAGCAGTTTATCTACAGGGACCTACGAGCAGTACTTC CASSLSTGTYEQYF NA TRBJ2-7 14 TRBV27 many
TGCAGTGCTTACGAACTAGCGGAGGCACAGGAGACCCAGTACTTC CSAYELAEAQETQYF TRBD2 TRBJ2-5 15 TRBV20-1 NA
TGTGCCAGCTTTGAGGGTTTTTCTACTTCACCCCTCCACTTT CASFEGFSTSPLHF NA TRBJ1-6 14 TRBV28 few